This T cell receptor beta chain was captured by sequencing in a study of early T cells in non-severe SARS-CoV-2 infection. Study summary: Sequencing of unsorted whole blood was done on bulk RNA, leaving chains unpaired. Study results and limitations: Database matching using VDJdb favored anti-spike CD8 responses, with private and CD4 specificities left missing.

In regard to this clonotype: The antigen remains unidentified.

The length of the CDR3 is 17 residues. The germline V gene encodes CDR1 SGHTA and CDR2 FQGNSA. V shed 1 base and J shed 2 bases, with 18 bases lying between them. Researchers attached unique molecular identifiers to individual cDNA molecules. TCRdb called the 5' RACE reads again in MiXCR, with one record for every CDR3 protein. The sample includes tens of thousands of distinct CDR3 sequences, roughly 13% seen only once; the top ten take over 1.2%. The clonotype originates from an adult who was a healthcare worker with PCR-confirmed SARS-CoV-2 infection or an uninfected control (not recorded which). Source material: whole blood. The chain couples TRBV7-2 to TRBJ2-7; no clear D. CDR3 sequence (DNA): TGTGCCAGCAGCTTAGTAATCAGTGGACCGGCCACCTACGAGCAGTACTTC. Amino acid sequence: CASSLVISGPATYEQYF.